The sequence of this T cell receptor (beta chain) was determined in a study of identical twins. Regarding the study as a whole: For zero-insertion analyses, partial confounding could come from invariant MAIT and iNKT cells. With monozygotic twins, out-of-frame TCR alpha sharing exceeded what models estimated. Where beta out-of-frame sequences were concerned, excess twin sharing was weaker.

Concerning this clonotype: Antigen unknown.

Each donor (without exception) was a healthy Caucasian. Between the trimmed V and J ends, which lost 3 bases and 7 bases, there was a span of 9 bases. The CDR3 is made up of 13 amino acids. TCRdb re-called the 5' RACE reads with MiXCR, one entry per CDR3 protein. The table records a few hundred thousand distinct CDR3 sequences, approximately 8% of them present only once. The same sample was also studied in work on yellow fever vaccine responses in identical twins.

The chain combines TRBV12-3 or TRBV12-4 with TRBJ2-2, with D possibly matching TRBD2 (5 bases). The clonotype was recovered from a woman between 18 and 29 years old in good health. Sequenced sample: memory (CD45RO+) T cells sorted from blood. This chain's CDR3 is CASSFLGGGELFF. The CDR3 DNA reads TGTGCCAGCAGTTTTCTTGGAGGCGGGGAGCTGTTTTTT.